The source of this T cell receptor (beta chain) is a study of shared clonotypes between healthy human individuals. The CDR3 is made up of 18 amino acids. Trimming removed 2 bases from V and 2 bases from J, with 18 bases in between. Germline assignment: CDR1 KGHSH and CDR2 LQKENI. The table came from immunoSEQ multiplex PCR; TCRdb's copy has only in-frame clones and leaves some out. The top ten hold roughly 1.7% of the sample, which has hundreds of thousands of clones, 74% seen once. This TCR derives from a woman in her 30s in good health. The chain has TRBV18 and TRBJ2-2; a weak D match, TRBD1 (6 bases). Sequenced: memory CD4+ T cells sorted from blood. Indicated subset: CD45RA-negative fraction. The chain's CDR3 is CASSPNAPGEFNTGELFF. In DNA, the CDR3 is TGTGCCAGCTCACCAAATGCCCCAGGGGAGTTCAACACCGGGGAGCTGTTTTTT.